A single sample is the source of the 7 T cell receptor beta chains below, sequenced in a study of T cell responses to AZD1222 COVID-19 vaccine. Using immunoSEQ multiplex PCR, the repertoire was profiled, and TCRdb retains in-frame clones only, with some absent. The sample yields about 98,000 clones, around 90% seen once. The material was peripheral blood, obtained on day 0 of MenACWY control vaccination. The receptors were gathered from an adult in good health.

This sequence joins TRBV2 and TRBJ1-2; 8 nucleotides match TRBD1. Germline lookup yields CDR1 SNHLY and CDR2 FYNNEI. The J segment lost 4 bases and the V segment lost 0 bases, leaving 4 bases of the junction unmatched. The CDR3 consists of 15 residues. This CDR3 is CASSEALQGAYGYTF. The CDR3, as DNA: TGTGCCAGCAGTGAAGCGCTCCAGGGGGCCTATGGCTACACCTTC.

This clone was counted once. The chain employs TRBV7-2 and TRBJ2-3; 12 nucleotides line up with TRBD2. The CDR3 covers 14 residues. Germline V gene data show CDR1 as SGHTA and CDR2 as FQGNSA. The V gene end was trimmed by 4 bases and the J gene end by 13 bases; junction bases not matched to a gene: 9. In DNA form, the CDR3 reads TGTGCCAGCAGCTCGTCTCTAGCGGGGGGGGAGGAGTATTTT. Its protein product is CASSSSLAGGEEYF.

The V call is TRBV6-1, the J call TRBJ1-5; possible D gene TRBD1, 6 bases. CDR1 MNHNS and CDR2 SASEGT come from the germline V gene. Trimming cost V 2 bases and J 3 bases, with 8 bases left between them. CDR3 length: 14 amino acids. The CDR3 DNA follows: TGTGCCAGCAGTGAACAGGGGCTCAATCAGCCCCAGCATTTT. This codes for CASSEQGLNQPQHF.

The chain carries TRBV5-6 and TRBJ2-2; D unresolved. The CDR3 runs to 15 residues. Germline CDR1 and CDR2: SGHDT and YYEEEE. The germline V and J ends were trimmed by 4 bases and 5 bases, with 15 bases remaining between them. CDR3 nucleotides: TGTGCCAGCAGCCCGGATAGGACCTCAACCGGGGAGCTGTTTTTT. It yields the protein CASSPDRTSTGELFF.

As for this clone: An end of the junction does not agree with germline; a read error may underlie this. Other DNA sequences in this sample translate to the same CDR3. The rearrangement links TRBV19 to TRBJ1-2, with unresolved D. The CDR3 is 14 residues long. Germline V gene lookup returns CDR1 LNHDA and CDR2 SQIVND (reference sequence). CDR3 DNA: TGCGCCAGTTCCCCCATCGGGAGTAACTATGGCTACACCTTC. Protein sequence: CASSPIGSNYGYTF.

This chain joins TRBV7-9 and TRBJ2-4; no reliable D call. Between the trimmed V and J ends, which lost 1 base and 6 bases, there was a span of 4 bases. The CDR3 runs to 12 residues. Germline CDR1 and CDR2: SEHNR and FQNEAQ (reference sequence). The CDR3 spells CASSLDRNIQYF. The CDR3, as DNA: TGTGCCAGCAGCTTAGATAGAAACATTCAGTACTTC.

J is TRBJ2-2 and V is TRBV5-1; 7 bases are a match to TRBD1. Trimming at V came to 7 bases and at J to 6 bases, leaving 9 bases not matched to a gene. CDR1 and CDR2 from the germline V gene are SGHRS and YFSETQ. The CDR3 length is 14 residues. The CDR3 bases are TGCGCCAGCCTACAGGGGATTTCACCCGGGGAGCTGTTTTTT. Encoded protein: CASLQGISPGELFF.